The sequence of this T cell receptor beta chain was determined in a study of cytomegalovirus exposure and HLA in healthy donors. Regarding the study as a whole: Confirmation in vitro established that a few CMV-associated chains were specific for CMV antigens. Later genetic work tied a missense DCLRE1C variant to beta-chain V and J trimming. The number of N-insertions in an Asian-associated ancestry cluster was reportedly below the roughly 660-donor mean in a later analysis. An analysis done earlier found most TCR beta V segments productive about 87% or about 30% of the time.

Regarding this clone: What it binds is not known.

13 Jbeta primers and 60 Vbeta primers were used for the PCR. Only in-frame clones appear in the TCRdb table, and some are missing; sequencing was by immunoSEQ multiplex PCR. This sample has some 150,000 clones, with about three quarters found just once. CDR3 length: 15 amino acids. Germline assignment: CDR1 SGHRS and CDR2 YFSETQ. The ends were cut back, 0 bases at V and 6 bases at J, with 13 bases in the middle. The rearrangement links TRBV5-1 to TRBJ2-1, with a tentative D call TRBD2 (5 bases). This TCR came from a male donor in good health and CMV-seronegative. The sequenced material came from PBMCs. CDR3 bases: TGCGCCAGCAGCTTGGCCGGGAATTTGGGCAATGAGCAGTTCTTC. Protein product: CASSLAGNLGNEQFF.